This T cell receptor beta chain came from a study of vaccination and CD4 T cells after COVID-19. Looking at the study overall: A median of approximately 75 days (range 14 to 241) separated dose two from the taking of post-vaccine samples. Investigators stimulated cells with overlapping spike peptides drawn from SARS-CoV-2, HCoV-NL63, HCoV-OC43 and HCoV-229E.

CDR3 length equals 15 residues. With V trimmed by 4 bases and J by 0 bases, 5 bases remained unmatched. Germline-derived CDR1 and CDR2 are SGHTA and FQGNSA. With the Oncomine TCR Beta short-read assay, DNA from cultured CD4+ T cells was sequenced. Via MiXCR, TCRdb re-called the PCR reads, giving one row per CDR3 protein. The data contain about 13,000 distinct CDR3 sequences, 41% of them seen just once; the ten biggest clones take up roughly a tenth. As to treatment: approximately 9-day PBMC culture with coronavirus spike peptide pools or control peptides (ViraFEST assay). PBMC cultures, at under 2.5 million cells per well, received approximately 9.4 IU/ml IL-2 and about 10 ug/ml peptide pools. These CD4+ T cells came from roughly eleven-day cultures by negative selection. Details on this clonotype: Its antigen is as yet unknown.

This TCR came from a human donor who had recovered from COVID-19. The gene calls are TRBV7-2 and TRBJ1-2; 7 nucleotides match TRBD1. The sample here was CD4+ T cells from blood, cultured in vitro, taken after SARS-CoV-2 vaccination. Here the CDR3 DNA reads TGTGCCAGCAGCTGGGACAGAGCACCTAACTATGGCTACACCTTC. Translation gives CASSWDRAPNYGYTF.